This passage covers 8 T cell receptor beta chains from one sample sequenced in a study of T-cell reconstitution after alpha-beta-depleted transplantation in children. Unique molecular identifiers were used to barcode this TCRbeta library. TCRdb independently ran MiXCR on the PCR reads; one entry per CDR3 protein. The sample includes 120,000 or so distinct CDR3 sequences, about 9.3% of them seen just once. Sequencing was performed on PBMCs from the stem cell graft donor, taken from the stem cell graft. These receptors were collected from a human donor who donated a stem cell graft to a child with acute lymphoblastic leukemia.

At least ten counts were recorded for this clonotype. V usage is TRBV28 and J usage is TRBJ1-4, with D perhaps matching TRBD1 (5 bases). The CDR3 sequence is 14 residues long. CDR1 is MDHEN and CDR2 is SYDVKM in the germline V gene. The V gene lost 3 bases and the J gene lost 5 bases, with 10 bases spanning the gap. The CDR3 is CASSFGGGNEKLFF. The CDR3 nucleotides read TGTGCCAGCAGTTTCGGGGGAGGCAATGAAAAACTGTTTTTT.

This clonotype was recorded many times. The chain employs TRBV6-5 and TRBJ2-1; D may be TRBD2 (5 bases). In germline, CDR1 is MNHEY, CDR2 SVGAGI. The CDR3 has 11 residues. Trimming took off 7 bases at V and 13 bases at J, with 14 bases between the two ends. The CDR3: CASIGEGVQFF. CDR3 in DNA: TGTGCCAGCATCGGTGAGGGTGTCCAGTTCTTC.

In this sample, this clonotype turned up many times. The rearrangement links TRBV12-3 or TRBV12-4 to TRBJ1-1; D is possibly TRBD1 (6 bases). Trimming shortened V by 7 bases and J by 5 bases, and 20 bases separated the two germline ends. This CDR3 is built from 15 residues. CDR3 coding DNA: TGTGCCAGCACCTCTGCGGGCGGGGGGCGAACTGAAGCTTTCTTT. It specifies CASTSAGGGRTEAFF.

This chain joins TRBV4-2 and TRBJ1-2; D call uncertain. CDR1 is LGHNA, CDR2 YNFKEQ, per germline. The ends were cut back, 10 bases at V and 4 bases at J, with 19 bases in the middle. This CDR3 spans 14 amino acids. The CDR3, as DNA: TGTGCCATCGGCCCCGGACGGGTCGGCTATGGCTACACCTTC. Amino acids: CAIGPGRVGYGYTF.

This clonotype was counted at least ten times. The CDR3 bases are TGTGCCACTAAGGAAACAGGAGAGGGGGGCACTGAAGCTTTCTTT. Protein product: CATKETGEGGTEAFF. The chain couples TRBV10-3 to TRBJ1-1; the D gene is possibly TRBD1 (6 bases). This CDR3 has 15 residues. CDR1 ENHRY and CDR2 SYGVKD come from the germline V gene. V dropped 10 bases and J dropped 4 bases, with 22 bases sitting between them.

This clonotype was observed at least ten times. The chain joins TRBV4-3 to TRBJ1-3; no clear D. The CDR3 has 16 amino acids. Germline lookup yields CDR1 LGHNA and CDR2 YSLEER. V was clipped by 0 bases and J by 1 base, with 10 bases between them. CDR3 protein: CASSQDQTDSGNTIYF. CDR3 in DNA: TGCGCCAGCAGCCAAGATCAAACCGATTCTGGAAACACCATATATTTT.

This clonotype was detected ten times or more. V is TRBV5-1 and J is TRBJ2-2; D is ambiguous. Germline V CDR1 and CDR2: SGHRS, YFSETQ. The length of the CDR3 is 15 residues. The V end lost 0 bases, the J end lost 6 bases, and 12 bases lay between the germline ends. The CDR3 nucleotides are TGCGCCAGCAGCTTGGCCGGGCCCCAGGCCGGGGAGCTGTTTTTT. Amino acid sequence: CASSLAGPQAGELFF.

There are many counts of this clonotype. J is TRBJ2-3 and V is TRBV12-3 or TRBV12-4; D ambiguous. The germline V and J ends were trimmed by 3 bases and 6 bases, with 10 bases remaining between them. This CDR3 comprises 13 residues. The CDR3 sequence: CASSFPSADTQYF. Written as DNA, the CDR3 is TGTGCCAGCAGTTTCCCCTCAGCCGATACGCAGTATTTT.